This T cell receptor beta chain was sequenced during a study of blood T cell repertoires in COVID-19. At the level of the study: Acute-phase and convalescent COVID-19 samples originated in the United States, Italy and Spain. The cDNA or gDNA used as material had been derived from T cells, B-cell-depleted T cells, or PBMCs.

In the original processing: Estimated nucleated cell counts came from reference gene primer amplification. Data came from immunoSEQ multiplex PCR; TCRdb stores just in-frame clones and leaves some out. V, J and clone size are those of that table, while D and trimming were read from the DNA. Among 85,000 to 100,000 clones, over 75% were seen once, and the ten largest hold about 1.7%. This clone was seen a single time. V was clipped by 5 bases and J by 7 bases; unmatched bases: 10. The CDR3 totals 14 residues. Germline CDR1 SEHNR, CDR2 FQNEAQ (reference sequence). The rearrangement joins TRBV7-9 to TRBJ1-2; TRBD1 matches 7 bases. Sequenced: peripheral blood. This TCR derives from a man in his fifties or sixties with acute or convalescent COVID-19. The chain's CDR3 is CASSRIATGSGYTF. The CDR3, as DNA: TGTGCCAGCAGCCGGATAGCGACAGGGTCTGGCTACACCTTC.